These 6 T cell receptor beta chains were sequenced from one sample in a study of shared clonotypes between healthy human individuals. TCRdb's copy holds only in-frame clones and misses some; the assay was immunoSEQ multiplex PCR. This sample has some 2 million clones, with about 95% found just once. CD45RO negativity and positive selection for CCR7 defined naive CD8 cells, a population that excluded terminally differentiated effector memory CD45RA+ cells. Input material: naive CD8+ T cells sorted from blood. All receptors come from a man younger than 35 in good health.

CDR3: CASSQQETQYF. The CDR3 nucleotides read TGTGCCAGCAGTCAGCAAGAGACCCAGTACTTC. V gene TRBV6-5 combines with J gene TRBJ2-5; no firm D call. The CDR3 length is 11 residues. Trimming took off 5 bases at V and 2 bases at J, with 3 bases between the two ends. CDR1 and CDR2 (germline): MNHEY, SVGAGI.

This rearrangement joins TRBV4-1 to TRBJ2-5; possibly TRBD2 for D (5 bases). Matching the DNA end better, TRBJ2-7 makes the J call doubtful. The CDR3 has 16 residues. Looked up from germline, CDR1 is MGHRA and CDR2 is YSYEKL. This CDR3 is CASSQVRGLPSYEQYF. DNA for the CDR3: TGCGCCAGCAGCCAAGTCCGCGGACTGCCCTCCTACGAGCAGTACTTC.

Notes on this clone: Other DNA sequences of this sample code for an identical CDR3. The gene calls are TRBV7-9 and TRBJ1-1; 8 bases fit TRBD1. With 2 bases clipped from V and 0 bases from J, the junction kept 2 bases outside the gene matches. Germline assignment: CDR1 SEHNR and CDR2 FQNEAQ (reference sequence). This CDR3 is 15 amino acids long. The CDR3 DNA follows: TGTGCCAGCAGCTTACCGACAGGGGTGAACACTGAAGCTTTCTTT. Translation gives CASSLPTGVNTEAFF.

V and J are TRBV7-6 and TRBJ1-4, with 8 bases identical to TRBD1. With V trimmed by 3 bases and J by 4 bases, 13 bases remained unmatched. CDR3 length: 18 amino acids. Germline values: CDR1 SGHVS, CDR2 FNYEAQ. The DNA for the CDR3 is TGTGCCAGCAGCTTCGGACAGGGAACGGGTAGCCATAATGAAAAACTGTTTTTT. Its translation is CASSFGQGTGSHNEKLFF.

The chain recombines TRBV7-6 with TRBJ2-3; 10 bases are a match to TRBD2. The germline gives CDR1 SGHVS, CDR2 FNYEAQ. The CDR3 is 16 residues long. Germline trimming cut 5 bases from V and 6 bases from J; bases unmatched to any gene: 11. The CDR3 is CASSPRTSGLGDTQYF. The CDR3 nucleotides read TGTGCCAGCAGCCCTCGGACTAGCGGACTAGGGGATACGCAGTATTTT.

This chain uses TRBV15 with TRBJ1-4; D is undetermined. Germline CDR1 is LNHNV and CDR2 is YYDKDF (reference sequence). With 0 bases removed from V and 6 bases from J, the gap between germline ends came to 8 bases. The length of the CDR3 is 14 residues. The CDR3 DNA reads TGTGCCACCAGCAGAGATCTTGAAGATGAAAAACTGTTTTTT. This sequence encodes CATSRDLEDEKLFF.